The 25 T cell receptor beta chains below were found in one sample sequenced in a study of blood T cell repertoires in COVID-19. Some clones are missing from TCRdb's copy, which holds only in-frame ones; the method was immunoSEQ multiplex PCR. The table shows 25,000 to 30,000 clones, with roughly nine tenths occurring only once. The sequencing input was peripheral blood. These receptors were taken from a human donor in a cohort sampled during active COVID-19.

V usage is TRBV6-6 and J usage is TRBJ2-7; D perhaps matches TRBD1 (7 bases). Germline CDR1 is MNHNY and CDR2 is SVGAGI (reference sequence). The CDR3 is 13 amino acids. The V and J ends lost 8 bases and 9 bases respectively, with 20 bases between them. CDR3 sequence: CASRRDSAPGQYF. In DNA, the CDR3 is TGTGCCAGCCGGAGGGACAGTGCCCCGGGGCAGTACTTC.

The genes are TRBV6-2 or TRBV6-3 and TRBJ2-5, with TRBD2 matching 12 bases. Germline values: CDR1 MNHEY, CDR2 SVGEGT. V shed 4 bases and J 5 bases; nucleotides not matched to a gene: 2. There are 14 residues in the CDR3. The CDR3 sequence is CASSLTSGGETQYF. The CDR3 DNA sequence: TGTGCCAGCAGTTTAACTAGCGGGGGGGAGACCCAGTACTTC.

The CDR3 region has the DNA TGTGCCAGCAGCTTAGGTGCAGGGAACTCCTACGAGCAGTACTTC. Its translation is CASSLGAGNSYEQYF. The chain carries TRBV11-2 and TRBJ2-7, with a tentative D call TRBD1 (5 bases). The CDR3 loop spans 15 amino acids. Germline CDR1 SGHAT, CDR2 FQNNGV. Trimming cost V 1 base and J 0 bases, with 10 bases left between them.

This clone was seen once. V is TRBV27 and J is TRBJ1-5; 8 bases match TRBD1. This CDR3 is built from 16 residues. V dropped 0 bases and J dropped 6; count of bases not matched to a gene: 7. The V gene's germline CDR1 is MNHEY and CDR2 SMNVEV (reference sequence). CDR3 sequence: CASSLSATGGGQPQHF. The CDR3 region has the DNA TGTGCCAGCAGTTTATCAGCCACAGGGGGAGGTCAGCCCCAGCATTTT.

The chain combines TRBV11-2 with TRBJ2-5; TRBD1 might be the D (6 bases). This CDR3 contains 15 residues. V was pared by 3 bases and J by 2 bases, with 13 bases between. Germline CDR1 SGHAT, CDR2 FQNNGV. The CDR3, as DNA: TGTGCCAGCAGCTTGCCACAGGGAGTTCAAGAGACCCAGTACTTC. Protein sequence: CASSLPQGVQETQYF.

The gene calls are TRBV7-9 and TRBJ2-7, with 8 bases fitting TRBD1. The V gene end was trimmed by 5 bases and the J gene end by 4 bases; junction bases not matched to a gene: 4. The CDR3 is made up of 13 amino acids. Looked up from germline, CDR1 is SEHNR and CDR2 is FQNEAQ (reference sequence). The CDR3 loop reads CASSLRDRYEQYF. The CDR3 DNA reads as TGTGCCAGCAGCCTACGGGACAGGTACGAGCAGTACTTC.

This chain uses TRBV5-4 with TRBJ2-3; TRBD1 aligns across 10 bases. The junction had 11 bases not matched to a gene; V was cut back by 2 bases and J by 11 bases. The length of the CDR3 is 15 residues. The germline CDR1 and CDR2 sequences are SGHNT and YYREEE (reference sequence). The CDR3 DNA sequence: TGTGCCAGCAGCTTAGGGACAGGGGTCGGGGTTAAGCAGTATTTT. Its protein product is CASSLGTGVGVKQYF.

In DNA form, the CDR3 reads TGCGCCAGCAGCTCTTCGGAGTTAGAGCAGTTCTTC. Protein product: CASSSSELEQFF. The chain is built from TRBV5-1 and TRBJ2-1, with D uncertain. The germline gives CDR1 SGHRS, CDR2 YFSETQ. There are 12 residues in the CDR3. Trimming removed 3 bases at V and 10 bases at J, with 11 bases between.

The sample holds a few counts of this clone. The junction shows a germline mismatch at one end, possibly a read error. CDR3 sequence: CASSQGGSGWNF. The CDR3 DNA is TGTGCCAGCAGCCAAGGCGGATCCGGGTGGAACTTC. The genes are TRBV14 and TRBJ2-7; D is unclear. The CDR3 has 12 residues. Germline V CDR1 and CDR2: SGHDN, FVKESK. Supplemented by reference TRBV14 and TRBJ2-7, the full variable domain reads EAGVTQFPSHSVIEKGQTVTLRCDPISGHDNLYWYRRVMGKEIKFLLHFVKESKQDESGMPNNRFLAERTGGTYSTLKVQPAELEDSGVYFCASSQGGSGWNFGPGTRLTVT.

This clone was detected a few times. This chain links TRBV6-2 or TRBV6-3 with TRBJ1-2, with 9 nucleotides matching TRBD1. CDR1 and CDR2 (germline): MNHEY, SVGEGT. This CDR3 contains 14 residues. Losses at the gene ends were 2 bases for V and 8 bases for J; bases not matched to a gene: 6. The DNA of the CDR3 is TGTGCCAGCAGTTACCTAGGGACAGGGAGAGGCTACACCTTC. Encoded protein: CASSYLGTGRGYTF.

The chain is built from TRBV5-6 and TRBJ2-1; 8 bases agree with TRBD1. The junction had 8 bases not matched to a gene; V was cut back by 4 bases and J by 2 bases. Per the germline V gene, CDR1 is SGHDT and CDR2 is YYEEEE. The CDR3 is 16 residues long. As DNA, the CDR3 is TGTGCCAGCAGCCTTGACAGGGGAGAGACCTACAATGAGCAGTTCTTC. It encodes CASSLDRGETYNEQFF.

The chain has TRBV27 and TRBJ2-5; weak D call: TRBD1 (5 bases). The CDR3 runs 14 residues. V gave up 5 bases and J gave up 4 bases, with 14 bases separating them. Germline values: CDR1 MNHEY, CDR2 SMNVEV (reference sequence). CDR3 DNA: TGTGCCAGCAGTCTAGGGGTTTCGGGAGAGACCCAGTACTTC. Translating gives CASSLGVSGETQYF.

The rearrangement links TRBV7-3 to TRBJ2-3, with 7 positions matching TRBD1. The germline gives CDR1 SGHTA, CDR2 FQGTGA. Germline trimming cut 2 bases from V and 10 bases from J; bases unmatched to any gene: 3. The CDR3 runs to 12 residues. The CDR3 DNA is TGTGCCAGCAGCTTACTCGGGACAGCGCAGTATTTT. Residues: CASSLLGTAQYF.

CDR3 coding DNA: TGTGCCACCAGTGACCCTACAGGGGACGAGCAGTACTTC. Its translation is CATSDPTGDEQYF. The chain uses TRBV24-1 and TRBJ2-7; 7 positions agree with TRBD1. Germline lookup yields CDR1 KGHDR and CDR2 SFDVKD. Unmatched junction bases numbered 4, after V lost 4 bases and J lost 5 bases. The CDR3 loop spans 13 amino acids.

CDR3 residues: CASSYSPGYGYTF. The DNA of the CDR3 is TGTGCCAGCAGTTATAGTCCAGGCTATGGCTACACCTTC. The genes are TRBV6-2 or TRBV6-3 and TRBJ1-2; D remains unclear. V was trimmed by 3 bases and J by 4 bases, leaving 9 bases between them. Germline CDR1 MNHEY, CDR2 SVGEGT. The CDR3 consists of 13 residues.

CDR3 sequence: CASSPSPGSYNEQFF. The DNA for the CDR3 is TGCGCCAGCAGCCCATCTCCGGGGTCCTACAATGAGCAGTTCTTC. The gene calls are TRBV5-1 and TRBJ2-1; weak D call: TRBD2 (5 bases). The V and J ends lost 4 bases and 1 base respectively, with 12 bases between them. The CDR3 runs 15 residues. Germline lookup yields CDR1 SGHRS and CDR2 YFSETQ. The complete variable domain, with remaining parts taken from reference TRBV5-1 and TRBJ2-1, reads KAGVTQTPRYLIKTRGQQVTLSCSPISGHRSVSWYQQTPGQGLQFLFEYFSETQRNKGNFPGRFSGRQFSNSRSEMNVSTLELGDSALYLCASSPSPGSYNEQFFGPGTRLTVL.

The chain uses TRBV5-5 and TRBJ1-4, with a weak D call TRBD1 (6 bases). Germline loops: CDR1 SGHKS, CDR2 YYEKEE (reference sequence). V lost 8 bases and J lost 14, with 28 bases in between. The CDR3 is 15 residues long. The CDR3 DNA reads TGTGCCAGACCCTCGGGTGGGGGCCCAAAGGGTAGCCTGTTTTTT. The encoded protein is CARPSGGGPKGSLFF.

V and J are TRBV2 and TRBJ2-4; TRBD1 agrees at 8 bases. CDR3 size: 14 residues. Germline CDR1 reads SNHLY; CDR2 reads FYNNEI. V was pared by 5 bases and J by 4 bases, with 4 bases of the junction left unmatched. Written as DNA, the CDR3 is TGTGCCAGCAGTTTCCAGGGGGCGAAAAACATTCAGTACTTC. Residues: CASSFQGAKNIQYF.

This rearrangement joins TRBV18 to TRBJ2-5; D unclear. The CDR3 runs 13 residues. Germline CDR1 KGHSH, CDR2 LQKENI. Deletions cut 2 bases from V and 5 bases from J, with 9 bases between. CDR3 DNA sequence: TGTGCCAGCTCACCATCGAGTGCGGAGACCCAGTACTTC. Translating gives CASSPSSAETQYF. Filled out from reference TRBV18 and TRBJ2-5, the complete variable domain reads NAGVMQNPRHLVRRRGQEARLRCSPMKGHSHVYWYRQLPEEGLKFMVYLQKENIIDESGMPKERFSAEFPKEGPSILRIQQVVRGDSAAYFCASSPSSAETQYFGPGTRLLVL.

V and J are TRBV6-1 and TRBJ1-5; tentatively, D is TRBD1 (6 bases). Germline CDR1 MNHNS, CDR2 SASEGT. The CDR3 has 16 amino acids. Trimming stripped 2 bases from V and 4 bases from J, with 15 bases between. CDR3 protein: CASSEKSRTANQPQHF. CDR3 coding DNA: TGTGCCAGCAGTGAAAAGTCCAGGACAGCAAATCAGCCCCAGCATTTT.

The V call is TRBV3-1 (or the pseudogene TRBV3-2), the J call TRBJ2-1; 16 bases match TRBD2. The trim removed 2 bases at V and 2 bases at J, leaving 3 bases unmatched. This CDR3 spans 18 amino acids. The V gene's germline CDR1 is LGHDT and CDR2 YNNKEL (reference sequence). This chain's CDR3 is CASSQSGLAGGPYNEQFF. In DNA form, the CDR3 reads TGTGCCAGCAGCCAATCGGGACTAGCGGGGGGGCCCTACAATGAGCAGTTCTTC.

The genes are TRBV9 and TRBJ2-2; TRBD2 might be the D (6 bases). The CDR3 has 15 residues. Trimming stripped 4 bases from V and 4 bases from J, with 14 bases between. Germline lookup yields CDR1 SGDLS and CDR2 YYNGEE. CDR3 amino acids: CASSTRDFGTGELFF. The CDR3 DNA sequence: TGTGCCAGCAGCACCCGGGACTTTGGCACCGGGGAGCTGTTTTTT.

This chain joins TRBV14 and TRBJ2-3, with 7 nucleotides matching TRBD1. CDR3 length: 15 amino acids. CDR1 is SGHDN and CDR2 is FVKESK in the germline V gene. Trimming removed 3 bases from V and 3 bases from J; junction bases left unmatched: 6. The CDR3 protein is CASSQFRQGTDTQYF. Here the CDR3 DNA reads TGTGCCAGCAGCCAGTTCCGACAGGGAACAGATACGCAGTATTTT.

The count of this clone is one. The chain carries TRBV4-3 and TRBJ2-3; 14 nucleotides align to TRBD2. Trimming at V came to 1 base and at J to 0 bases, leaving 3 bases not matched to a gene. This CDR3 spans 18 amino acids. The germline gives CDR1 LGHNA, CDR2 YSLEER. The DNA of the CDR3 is TGCGCCAGCAGCCAAGGGGGACTAGCGGGGGCCAGCACAGATACGCAGTATTTT. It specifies CASSQGGLAGASTDTQYF.

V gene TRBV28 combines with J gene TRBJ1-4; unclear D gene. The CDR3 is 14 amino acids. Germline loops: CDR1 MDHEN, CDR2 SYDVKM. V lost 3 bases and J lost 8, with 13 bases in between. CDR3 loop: CASSLVARREKLFF. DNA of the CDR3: TGTGCCAGCAGTTTGGTAGCTCGTCGGGAAAAACTGTTTTTT.